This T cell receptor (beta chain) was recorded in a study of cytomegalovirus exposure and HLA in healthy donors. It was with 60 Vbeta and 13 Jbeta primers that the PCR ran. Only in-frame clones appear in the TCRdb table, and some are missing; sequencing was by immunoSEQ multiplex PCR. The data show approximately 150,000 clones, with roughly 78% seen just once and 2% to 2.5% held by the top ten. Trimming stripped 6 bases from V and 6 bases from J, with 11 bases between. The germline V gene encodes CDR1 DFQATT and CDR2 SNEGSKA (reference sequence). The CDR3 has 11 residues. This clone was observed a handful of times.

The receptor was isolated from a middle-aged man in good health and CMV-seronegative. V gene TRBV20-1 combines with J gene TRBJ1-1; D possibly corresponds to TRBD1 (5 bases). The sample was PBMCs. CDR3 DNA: TGCAGTGCCGGGAGGGGTCCTGAAGCTTTCTTT. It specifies CSAGRGPEAFF.